These 3 T cell receptor beta chains originate from one sample sequenced in a study of blood T cell repertoires in COVID-19. Assay used: immunoSEQ multiplex PCR; TCRdb lists only in-frame clones, some missing. The sample gives over 70,000 clones, 80% of which show up once; 15% to 20% is in the top ten. Sequenced: peripheral blood. The receptors stem from a woman at least 80 years old with acute or convalescent COVID-19.

The chain recombines TRBV3-1 (or the pseudogene TRBV3-2) with TRBJ1-1, with 7 nucleotides matching TRBD1. Germline V gene sequence: CDR1 LGHDT, CDR2 YNNKEL (reference sequence). The ends lost 3 bases at V and 3 bases at J; junction bases unmatched: 16. The CDR3 contains 18 residues. DNA for the CDR3: TGTGCCAGCAGCCAGAATGACAGGGAAGAGTTTTGGGACACTGAAGCTTTCTTT. This encodes CASSQNDREEFWDTEAFF.

The rearrangement links TRBV7-2 to TRBJ1-3; D might be TRBD1 (6 bases). The germline CDR1 and CDR2 sequences are SGHTA and FQGNSA. This CDR3 comprises 14 residues. Trimming left V 4 bases short and J 5 bases short, with 12 bases between. The chain's CDR3 is CASSSLQGRNTIYF. CDR3 coding DNA: TGTGCCAGCAGCTCCCTACAGGGAAGAAACACCATATATTTT.

The V call is TRBV7-6, the J call TRBJ2-3, with TRBD1 identical over 11 bases. CDR1 is SGHVS, CDR2 FNYEAQ, per germline. There are 16 residues in the CDR3. J was trimmed by 5 bases and V by 5 bases; bases with no gene match: 9. The CDR3 DNA follows: TGTGCCAGCAGCCCCACAACCGGGACAGGGGGAGATACGCAGTATTTT. Protein: CASSPTTGTGGDTQYF. Full variable domain (rest looked up from reference TRBV7-6 and TRBJ2-3): GAGVSQSPRYKVTKRGQDVALRCDPISGHVSLYWYRQALGQGPEFLTYFNYEAQQDKSGLPNDRFSAERPEGSISTLTIQRTEQRDSAMYRCASSPTTGTGGDTQYFGPGTRLTVL.